This T cell receptor beta chain was recorded in a study of identifying expanded T cells in peripheral blood. This clone was seen a single time. Deletions cut 0 bases from V and 6 bases from J, with 12 bases between. The CDR3 covers 15 residues. The V gene's germline CDR1 is SGHNT and CDR2 YYREEE (reference sequence). Libraries were prepared by immunoSEQ multiplex PCR; TCRdb keeps only in-frame clonotypes and omits some of them. In the table there are around 100,000 clones, around 89% of which are singletons. Sequencing input: blood. The sequence derives from a person aged 18 to 70 in good health. The chain joins TRBV5-4 to TRBJ1-4; maybe TRBD1 (5 bases). The DNA of the CDR3 is TGTGCCAGCAGCTTGGGAGGGGACGGGCATGAAAAACTGTTTTTT. This sequence encodes CASSLGGDGHEKLFF.